The clone carrying this T cell receptor (beta chain) was counted between two and nine times. Its antigen remains unidentified. This sample stems from a study of T cell repertoires in cytomegalovirus infection. Looking at the study overall: Recently identified HLA-C-restricted CMV epitopes were used, and well-studied HLA-B-restricted CMV epitopes were used as well. Shared public TCR beta signatures pointed to both CMV infection and a matching HLA type.

CDR1 SGHVS and CDR2 FNYEAQ come from the germline V gene. The V end was cut by 3 bases, the J end by 0 bases, with 9 bases between. The CDR3 has 14 residues. Study-wide findings and caveats: Ex vivo responses were dominated by HLA-C-restricted CMV-specific TCR beta clonotypes. Using cumulative public TCR beta family frequency, the authors identified those who carried CMV together with the relevant HLA.

One entry per CDR3 protein results from TCRdb running MiXCR on the reads. This sample has roughly 340,000 distinct CDR3 sequences, with almost 30% found just once. This chain links TRBV7-6 with TRBJ2-7; a weak D match, TRBD2 (5 bases). The TCR comes from a human donor in good health (CMV status not recorded). Some clones in this sample may be carry-over from other donors' samples. The source material was cultured PBMCs, sampled from culture after CMV antigen stimulation. The CDR3 DNA is TGTGCCAGCAGCTTGATCGGACTCTCCTACGAGCAGTACTTC. Translation: CASSLIGLSYEQYF.